This record covers a single T cell receptor beta chain. The J segment lost 4 bases and the V segment lost 0 bases, leaving 5 bases of the junction unmatched. The CDR3 sequence is 16 residues long. Looked up from germline, CDR1 is SGHTA and CDR2 is FQGNSA. The table came from immunoSEQ multiplex PCR; TCRdb's copy has only in-frame clones and leaves some out. The sample consists of some 420,000 clones, roughly 90% of them appearing once. The data were taken from a study of Ad26.COV2.S vaccination and SARS-CoV-2 variants. Sample treatment: some 20 received Ad26.COV2.S at low or high dose, single or two shots; about 5 received placebo; per-sample allocation not given. Day 63 following the first vaccine or placebo injection was when the samples were taken.

The genes are TRBV7-2 and TRBJ1-2; 10 bases align to TRBD1. This sample comprised peripheral blood, obtained in a trial of Ad26.COV2.S vaccine versus placebo. The origin of this receptor is a person between 18 and 59 years old who received the Ad26.COV2.S COVID-19 vaccine or a placebo. CDR3 sequence: CASSLAVGQGVYGYTF. The CDR3, as DNA: TGTGCCAGCAGCTTAGCGGTAGGACAGGGGGTCTATGGCTACACCTTC.